What follows is one TCR beta chain and its context. Its antigen is unknown. The read gets to within 3 residues of the CDR3 end, and the germline J gene fills in the rest. Generated by immunoSEQ multiplex PCR, the TCRdb table keeps only in-frame clones and is missing some. The table lists approximately 35,000 clones. This specimen comes from a study of Tregs in tolerant kidney transplant recipients. Per germline, CDR1 ENHRY and CDR2 SYGVKD. The V gene end was trimmed by 9 bases and the J gene end by 6 bases; junction bases not matched to a gene: 4. This CDR3 is built from 12 residues. The study, taken as a whole, reports: Some patients' samples used different primers over time, so nucleotide sequences weren't comparable. Biological reproducibility was not directly addressed, but technical replication error appeared minimal.

The chain couples TRBV10-3 to TRBJ2-1; 8 bases are a match to TRBD2. This clonotype was obtained from a human donor who received a combined kidney and bone marrow transplant. Sequences were derived from CD8+ T cells from blood, sampled before the transplant. The covered CDR3 bases are TGTGCCATGGGACTAGGGTCCAATGAG. Amino acid sequence: CAMGLGSNE. The full CDR3 reads CAMGLGSNEQFF.